One T cell receptor beta chain is described in this entry. These data belong to a study of blood T cell repertoires in COVID-19. Study summary: PBMCs, B-cell-depleted T cells, or T cells were the source of the cDNA or gDNA that made up the material.

The CDR3 consists of 17 residues. The germline V gene has CDR1 SGHNT and CDR2 YYREEE (reference sequence). Between the trimmed V and J ends, which lost 4 bases and 6 bases, there was a span of 22 bases. The repertoire was sequenced with immunoSEQ multiplex PCR; TCRdb's copy has only in-frame clones and lacks some. Of some 350,000 clones listed, around 90% are singletons. The study drew participants aged about 18 to 95 years from some 23 US areas. Assignment of participants to cohorts was predicated upon participant-reported clinical history. Cohort 3 donors counted as recovered after two negative PCRs, clearance, or resolved symptoms.

The chain has TRBV5-4 and TRBJ2-2, with a tentative D call TRBD1 (7 bases). The sample consisted of PBMCs or T cells enriched from blood (not recorded which). This receptor was obtained from a man aged 25-45 years who had recovered from COVID-19. CDR3 sequence: CASSAAGRGGGAGELFF. DNA for the CDR3: TGTGCCAGCAGCGCCGCGGGTCGAGGGGGCGGGGCCGGGGAGCTGTTTTTT.